These T cell receptor beta chains were read from a single sample in a study of OX40 agonist ivuxolimab in advanced cancers. Here immunoSEQ multiplex PCR was the method, and the copy in TCRdb shows in-frame clones only, minus some. Here the sample spans 35,000 to 40,000 clones, over 60% being singletons. The specimen was CD4+ or CD8+ T cells sorted from blood, collected in a trial of the OX40 agonist ivuxolimab. These receptors came from an adult with an advanced solid tumor such as melanoma, head and neck, liver or kidney cancer. Both conserved end residues are part of each CDR3. D genes are given only for firm matches. Clone size is shown for a subset of rows, as once, few, many or a class of expanded clone.

d_call j_call clone_size v_call cdr3_aa cdr3_nt
NA TRBJ1-2 NA TRBV12-5 CASGLPGGANYGYTF TGTGCTAGTGGTTTGCCCGGAGGGGCTAACTATGGCTACACCTTC
NA TRBJ1-1 NA TRBV4-1 CASSQVLPRGDDAFF TGCGCCAGCAGCCAAGTCCTCCCGAGGGGAGACGACGCTTTCTTT
TRBD1 TRBJ2-5 NA TRBV4-1 CASSRNSGQQETQYF TGCGCCAGCAGCCGGAATTCGGGACAGCAAGAGACCCAGTACTTC
TRBD1 TRBJ1-2 few TRBV9 CASSRNRGVDGYTF TGTGCCAGCAGCCGTAACAGGGGGGTCGATGGCTACACCTTC
NA TRBJ2-7 NA TRBV2 CASTGAHSYEQYF TGTGCCAGCACAGGGGCACATTCCTACGAGCAGTACTTC
TRBD1 TRBJ1-1 NA TRBV23-1 CASSLSDRGLPAFF TGCGCCAGCAGTCTGTCCGACAGGGGGCTTCCAGCTTTCTTT
TRBD1 TRBJ1-4 NA TRBV5-8 CASSLWTGANEKLFF TGTGCCAGCAGCTTGTGGACAGGCGCAAATGAAAAACTGTTTTTT
NA TRBJ1-1 NA TRBV28 CASSLQNRVEAFF TGTGCCAGCAGTTTACAAAACAGAGTTGAAGCTTTCTTT
TRBD1 TRBJ2-7 few TRBV19 CASSSRDRPSHEQYF TGTGCCAGTAGTTCCCGGGACAGGCCCTCGCACGAGCAGTACTTC
NA TRBJ2-5 NA TRBV4-1 CASSRSGTLGETQYF TGCGCCAGCAGCCGGTCCGGGACTCTGGGGGAGACCCAGTACTTC
NA TRBJ2-7 NA TRBV5-1 CASSLTSHQYF TGCGCCAGCAGCTTGACTAGTCATCAGTACTTC
NA TRBJ1-1 NA TRBV6-5 CASSPTRQATEAFF TGTGCCAGCAGTCCGACACGTCAGGCGACTGAAGCTTTCTTT
TRBD1 TRBJ1-2 NA TRBV27 CASSFAGTGFGYTF TGTGCCAGCAGTTTCGCCGGGACAGGGTTTGGCTACACCTTC
NA TRBJ1-1 NA TRBV30 CAWTQGRDTEAFF TGTGCCTGGACGCAGGGACGGGACACTGAAGCTTTCTTT
NA TRBJ2-5 NA TRBV9 CASSVVWALGETQYF TGTGCCAGCAGCGTAGTCTGGGCCCTGGGGGAGACCCAGTACTTC
TRBD2 TRBJ2-1 few TRBV19 CASSRGGSLNEQFF TGTGCCAGTAGCCGGGGAGGGTCCCTCAATGAGCAGTTCTTC
TRBD1 TRBJ2-7 NA TRBV27 CASKRQGDEQYF TGTGCCAGCAAAAGACAGGGCGACGAGCAGTACTTC
NA TRBJ2-7 NA TRBV5-1 CASSLGQRVYEQYF TGCGCCAGCAGCTTGGGACAAAGGGTCTACGAGCAGTACTTC
NA TRBJ1-3 few TRBV5-1 CASSLSPDTGNTIYF TGCGCCAGCAGCTTGTCCCCCGACACTGGAAACACCATATATTTT
TRBD1 TRBJ2-2 NA TRBV7-9 CASSLGTGANTGELFF TGTGCCAGCAGCTTAGGCACAGGGGCGAACACCGGGGAGCTGTTTTTT
NA TRBJ2-5 few TRBV5-1 CASSFFEQETQYF TGCGCCAGCAGCTTTTTCGAGCAAGAGACCCAGTACTTC
NA TRBJ1-1 NA TRBV11-1 CASSPKDGGNTEAFF TGTGCCAGCAGCCCGAAGGACGGAGGGAACACTGAAGCTTTCTTT
TRBD1 TRBJ2-3 NA TRBV5-8 CASSVNRGHGADTQYF TGTGCCAGCAGCGTGAACAGGGGGCACGGGGCAGATACGCAGTATTTT
NA TRBJ1-1 few TRBV7-9 CASKRNTEAFF TGTGCCAGCAAGAGGAACACTGAAGCTTTCTTT
TRBD2 TRBJ2-2 NA TRBV5-4 CASRTGTSDGELFF TGTGCCAGCAGAACCGGGACTAGCGACGGGGAGCTGTTTTTT
NA TRBJ2-7 NA TRBV28 CASSQGLDEQYF TGTGCCAGCAGCCAGGGGCTGGACGAGCAGTACTTC
TRBD1 TRBJ1-2 NA TRBV6-5 CASSYLGQGYGYTF TGTGCCAGCAGTTACCTGGGACAGGGCTATGGCTACACCTTC
TRBD1 TRBJ1-2 NA TRBV5-1 CASSPDRALYGYTF TGCGCCAGCAGCCCCGACAGGGCACTCTATGGCTACACCTTC
NA TRBJ2-1 once TRBV19 CASRDMGNEQFF TGTGCCAGTAGGGACATGGGCAATGAGCAGTTCTTC
TRBD1 TRBJ2-6 NA TRBV4-2 CASSSDRVGYGANVLTF TGTGCCAGCAGCTCGGACAGGGTAGGGTATGGGGCCAACGTCCTGACTTTC
NA TRBJ1-2 NA TRBV5-4 CASSSYGTAYGYTF TGTGCCAGCAGCAGCTACGGGACGGCATATGGCTACACCTTC